A selection of T cell receptor beta chains follows, all from one sample in a study of blood T cell repertoires in COVID-19. Profiled with immunoSEQ multiplex PCR; TCRdb holds only in-frame clones, not every one. The sample contains 300,000 to 400,000 clones, approximately 86% of which appear only once. The sample taken for sequencing was peripheral blood. The receptors derive from a woman aged 60-75 years with COVID-19, enrolled during active disease. Each CDR3 is given with its conserved first and last residue. A D gene is named only where the DNA matches it firmly.

J,V,D,CDR3,DNA
TRBJ1-3,TRBV9,TRBD1,CASSLTGAGNTIYF,TGTGCCAGCAGCTTGACAGGGGCTGGAAACACCATATATTTT
TRBJ2-5,TRBV5-6,-,CASSPIFGETQYF,TGTGCCAGCAGCCCAATTTTCGGGGAGACCCAGTACTTC
TRBJ1-2,TRBV3-1/TRBV3-2,TRBD1,CASSLGTGVLNYGYTF,TGTGCCAGCAGCCTTGGGACAGGGGTATTAAACTATGGCTACACCTTC
TRBJ1-2,TRBV6-5,-,CASSSMDSHGYTF,TGTGCCAGCAGTTCGATGGACAGTCATGGCTACACCTTC
TRBJ1-2,TRBV19,-,CASKAGTAGHLYGYTF,TGTGCCAGTAAGGCCGGTACGGCGGGCCACCTCTATGGCTACACCTTC
TRBJ1-2,TRBV10-3,-,CAISKRDYGYTF,TGTGCCATCAGCAAGCGGGACTATGGCTACACCTTC
TRBJ1-5,TRBV30,TRBD1,CAWSVNRGQPQHF,TGTGCCTGGAGTGTAAACAGGGGTCAGCCCCAGCATTTT
TRBJ2-1,TRBV19,TRBD1,CASKDRGRSPLGYNEQFF,TGTGCCAGTAAAGACAGGGGGCGCAGCCCTCTAGGGTACAATGAGCAGTTCTTC
TRBJ1-1,TRBV3-1/TRBV3-2,TRBD1,CASSPGQGALFLGNTEAFF,TGTGCCAGCAGCCCGGGACAGGGGGCCTTGTTTTTGGGGAACACTGAAGCTTTCTTT
TRBJ1-1,TRBV6-5,-,CASSYLTTANTEAFF,TGTGCCAGCAGTTACCTTACGACAGCGAACACTGAAGCTTTCTTT
TRBJ2-7,TRBV5-1,TRBD1,CASNTWGDRGSYEQYF,TGCGCCAGCAACACTTGGGGGGACAGGGGTTCTTACGAGCAGTACTTC
TRBJ2-7,TRBV19,-,CASSRQVMGEQYF,TGTGCCAGTAGTAGACAGGTAATGGGCGAGCAGTACTTC
TRBJ1-5,TRBV19,-,CASRNRNSNQPQHF,TGTGCCAGTAGGAACAGGAATAGCAATCAGCCCCAGCATTTT
TRBJ1-2,TRBV19,-,CASSLSSVATTYGYTF,TGTGCCAGTAGTCTGTCTTCGGTCGCTACTACCTATGGCTACACCTTC
TRBJ1-4,TRBV27,-,CASSASNEKLFF,TGTGCCAGCAGTGCGTCTAATGAAAAACTGTTTTTT
TRBJ2-7,TRBV11-3,-,CASSNGSYEQYF,TGTGCCAGCAGCAACGGCTCCTACGAGCAGTACTTC
TRBJ1-1,TRBV9,-,CASRSMNTEAFF,TGTGCCAGCAGGTCTATGAACACTGAAGCTTTCTTT
TRBJ2-1,TRBV9,-,CANSAPVNEQFF,TGTGCCAACAGCGCCCCGGTGAATGAGCAGTTCTTC